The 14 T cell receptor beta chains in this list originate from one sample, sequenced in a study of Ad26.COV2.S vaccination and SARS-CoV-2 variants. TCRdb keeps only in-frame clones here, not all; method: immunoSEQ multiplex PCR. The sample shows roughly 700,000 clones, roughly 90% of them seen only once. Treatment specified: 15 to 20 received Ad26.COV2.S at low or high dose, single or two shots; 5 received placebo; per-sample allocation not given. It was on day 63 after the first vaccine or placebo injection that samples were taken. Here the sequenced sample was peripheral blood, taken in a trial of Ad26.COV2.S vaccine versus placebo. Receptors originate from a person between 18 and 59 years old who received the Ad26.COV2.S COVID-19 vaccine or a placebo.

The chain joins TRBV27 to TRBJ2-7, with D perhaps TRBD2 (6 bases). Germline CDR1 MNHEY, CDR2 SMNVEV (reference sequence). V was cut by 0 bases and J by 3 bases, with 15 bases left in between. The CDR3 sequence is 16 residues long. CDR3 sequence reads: CASSLSAAEGIYEQYF. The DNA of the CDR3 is TGTGCCAGCAGTTTATCCGCGGCGGAGGGCATCTACGAGCAGTACTTC.

The CDR3 here is CASSPGLATFGEQYF. CDR3 coding DNA: TGTGCCAGCTCACCAGGACTAGCGACCTTTGGAGAGCAGTACTTC. The V call is TRBV18, the J call TRBJ2-7; 9 nucleotides agree with TRBD2. The CDR3 runs to 15 residues. Germline CDR1 reads KGHSH; CDR2 reads LQKENI. Trimming cost V 2 bases and J 7 bases; bases outside gene matches: 9.

The CDR3 nucleotides read TGTGCCATCAGTGAGTCAACAGGGGGTCGGGCTTTCTTT. Translation: CAISESTGGRAFF. J is TRBJ1-1 and V is TRBV10-3, with TRBD1 identical over 8 bases. V shed 0 bases and J 11 bases; nucleotides not matched to a gene: 5. From germline, CDR1 is ENHRY and CDR2 SYGVKD. This CDR3 is built from 13 residues.

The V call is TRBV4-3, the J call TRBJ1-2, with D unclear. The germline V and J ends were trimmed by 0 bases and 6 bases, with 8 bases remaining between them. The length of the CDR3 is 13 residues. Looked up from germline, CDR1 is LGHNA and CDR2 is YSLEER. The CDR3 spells CASSQDLGHGYTF. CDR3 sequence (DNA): TGCGCCAGCAGCCAAGATCTAGGGCATGGCTACACCTTC.

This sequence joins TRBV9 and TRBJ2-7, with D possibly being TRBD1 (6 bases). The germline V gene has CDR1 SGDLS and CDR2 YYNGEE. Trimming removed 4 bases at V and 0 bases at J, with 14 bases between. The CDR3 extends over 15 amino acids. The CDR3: CASSPGAGVSYEQYF. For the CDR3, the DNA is TGTGCCAGCAGCCCAGGGGCCGGGGTCTCCTACGAGCAGTACTTC.

CDR3 protein: CASSQVSTLNNYGYTF. CDR3 DNA sequence: TGCGCCAGCAGCCAAGTTTCTACTCTGAATAACTATGGCTACACCTTC. The chain uses TRBV4-1 and TRBJ1-2, with D uncertain. CDR3 size: 16 residues. The V gene's germline CDR1 is MGHRA and CDR2 YSYEKL. The V and J ends lost 1 base and 1 base respectively, with 13 bases between them.

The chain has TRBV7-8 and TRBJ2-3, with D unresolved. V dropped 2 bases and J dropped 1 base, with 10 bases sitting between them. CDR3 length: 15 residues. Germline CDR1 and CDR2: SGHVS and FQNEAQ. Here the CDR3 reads CASSLLAEGTDTQYF. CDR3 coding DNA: TGTGCCAGCAGCTTATTAGCAGAAGGCACAGATACGCAGTATTTT.

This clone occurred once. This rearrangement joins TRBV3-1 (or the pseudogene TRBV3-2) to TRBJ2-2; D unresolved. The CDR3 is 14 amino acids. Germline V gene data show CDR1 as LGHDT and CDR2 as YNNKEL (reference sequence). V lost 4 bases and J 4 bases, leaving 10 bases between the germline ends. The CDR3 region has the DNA TGTGCCAGCAGCCCTTCAGAATCCACCGGGGAGCTGTTTTTT. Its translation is CASSPSESTGELFF.

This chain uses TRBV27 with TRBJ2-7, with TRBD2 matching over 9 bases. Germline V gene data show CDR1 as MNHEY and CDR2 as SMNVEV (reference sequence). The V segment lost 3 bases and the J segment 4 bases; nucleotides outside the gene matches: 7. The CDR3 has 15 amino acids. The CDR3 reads CASSLEGLAVYEQYF. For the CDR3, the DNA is TGTGCCAGCAGTTTGGAGGGACTAGCAGTTTACGAGCAGTACTTC.

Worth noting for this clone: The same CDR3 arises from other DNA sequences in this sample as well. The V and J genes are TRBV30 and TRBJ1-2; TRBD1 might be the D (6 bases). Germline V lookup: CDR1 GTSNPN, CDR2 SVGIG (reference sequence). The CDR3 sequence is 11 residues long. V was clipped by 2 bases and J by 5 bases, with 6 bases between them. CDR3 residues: CAWSRGYGYTF. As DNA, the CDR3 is TGTGCCTGGAGTAGGGGGTATGGCTACACCTTC.

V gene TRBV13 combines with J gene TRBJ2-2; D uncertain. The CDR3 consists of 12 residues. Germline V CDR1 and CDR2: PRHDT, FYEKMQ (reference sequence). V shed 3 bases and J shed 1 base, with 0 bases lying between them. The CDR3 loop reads CASSLNTGELFF. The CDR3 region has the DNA TGTGCCAGCAGCTTGAACACCGGGGAGCTGTTTTTT.

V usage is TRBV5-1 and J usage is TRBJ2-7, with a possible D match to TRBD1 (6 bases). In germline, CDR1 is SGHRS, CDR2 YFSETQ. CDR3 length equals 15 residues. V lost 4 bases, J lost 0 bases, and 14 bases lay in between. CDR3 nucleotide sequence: TGCGCCAGCAGCCCTGGACAGCCTGCCTCCTACGAGCAGTACTTC. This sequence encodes CASSPGQPASYEQYF.

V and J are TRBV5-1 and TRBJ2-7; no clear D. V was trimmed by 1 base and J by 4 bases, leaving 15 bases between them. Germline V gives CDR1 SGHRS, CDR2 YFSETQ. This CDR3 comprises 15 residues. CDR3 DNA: TGCGCCAGCAGCTTGAGGATCGGGTCTCCTTACGAGCAGTACTTC. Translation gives CASSLRIGSPYEQYF. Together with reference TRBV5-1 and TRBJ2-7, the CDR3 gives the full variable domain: KAGVTQTPRYLIKTRGQQVTLSCSPISGHRSVSWYQQTPGQGLQFLFEYFSETQRNKGNFPGRFSGRQFSNSRSEMNVSTLELGDSALYLCASSLRIGSPYEQYFGPGTRLTVT.

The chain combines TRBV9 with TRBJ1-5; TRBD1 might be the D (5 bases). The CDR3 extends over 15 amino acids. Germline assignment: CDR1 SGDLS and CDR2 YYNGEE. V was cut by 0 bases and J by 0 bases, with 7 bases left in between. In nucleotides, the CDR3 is TGTGCCAGCAGCGTAGGACAGCATAGCAATCAGCCCCAGCATTTT. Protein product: CASSVGQHSNQPQHF.